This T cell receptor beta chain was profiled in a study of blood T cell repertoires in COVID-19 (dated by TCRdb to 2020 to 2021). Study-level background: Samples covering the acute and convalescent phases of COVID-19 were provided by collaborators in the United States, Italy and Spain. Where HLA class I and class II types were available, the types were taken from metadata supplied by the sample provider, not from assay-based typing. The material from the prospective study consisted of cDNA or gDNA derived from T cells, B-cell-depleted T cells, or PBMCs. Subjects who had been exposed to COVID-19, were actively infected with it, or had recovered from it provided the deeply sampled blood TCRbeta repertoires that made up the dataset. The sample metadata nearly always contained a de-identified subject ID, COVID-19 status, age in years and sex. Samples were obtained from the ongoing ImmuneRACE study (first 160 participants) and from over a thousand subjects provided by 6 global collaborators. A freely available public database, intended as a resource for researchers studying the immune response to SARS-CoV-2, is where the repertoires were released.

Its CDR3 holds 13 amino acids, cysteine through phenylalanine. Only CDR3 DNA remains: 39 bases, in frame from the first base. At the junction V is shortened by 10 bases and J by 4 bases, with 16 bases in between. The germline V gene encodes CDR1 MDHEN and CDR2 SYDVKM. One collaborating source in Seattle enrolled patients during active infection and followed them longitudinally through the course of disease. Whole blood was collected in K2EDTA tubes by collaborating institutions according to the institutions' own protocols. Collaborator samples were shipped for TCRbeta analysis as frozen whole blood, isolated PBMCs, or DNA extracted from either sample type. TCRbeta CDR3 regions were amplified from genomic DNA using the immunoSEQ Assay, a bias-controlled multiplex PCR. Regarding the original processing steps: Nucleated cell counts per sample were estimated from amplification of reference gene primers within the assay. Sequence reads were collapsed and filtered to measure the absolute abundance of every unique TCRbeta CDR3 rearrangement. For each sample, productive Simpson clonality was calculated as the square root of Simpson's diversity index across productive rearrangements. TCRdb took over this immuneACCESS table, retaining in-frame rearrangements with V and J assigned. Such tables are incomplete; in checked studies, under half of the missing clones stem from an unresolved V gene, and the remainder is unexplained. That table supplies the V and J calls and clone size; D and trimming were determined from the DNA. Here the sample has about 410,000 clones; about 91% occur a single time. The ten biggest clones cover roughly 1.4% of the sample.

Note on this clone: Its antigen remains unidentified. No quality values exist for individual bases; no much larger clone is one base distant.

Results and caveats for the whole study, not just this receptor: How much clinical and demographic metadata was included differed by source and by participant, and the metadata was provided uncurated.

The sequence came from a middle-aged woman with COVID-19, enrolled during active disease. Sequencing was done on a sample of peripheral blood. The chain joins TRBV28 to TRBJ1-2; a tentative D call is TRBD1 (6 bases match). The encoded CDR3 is CATKGGFLYGYTF. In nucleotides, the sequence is TGTGCCACCAAAGGGGGATTCCTCTATGGCTACACCTTC.